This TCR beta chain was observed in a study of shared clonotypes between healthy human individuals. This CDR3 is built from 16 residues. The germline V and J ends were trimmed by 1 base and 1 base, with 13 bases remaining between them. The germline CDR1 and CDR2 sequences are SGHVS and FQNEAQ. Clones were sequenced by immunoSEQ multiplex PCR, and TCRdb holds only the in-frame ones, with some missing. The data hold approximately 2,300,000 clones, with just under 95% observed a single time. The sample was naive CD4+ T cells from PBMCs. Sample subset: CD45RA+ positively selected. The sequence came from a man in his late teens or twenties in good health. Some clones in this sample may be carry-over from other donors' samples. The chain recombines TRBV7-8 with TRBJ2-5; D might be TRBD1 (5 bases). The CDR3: CASSLGGWTSQETQYF. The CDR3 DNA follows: TGTGCCAGCAGCTTAGGGGGCTGGACGTCCCAAGAGACCCAGTACTTC.